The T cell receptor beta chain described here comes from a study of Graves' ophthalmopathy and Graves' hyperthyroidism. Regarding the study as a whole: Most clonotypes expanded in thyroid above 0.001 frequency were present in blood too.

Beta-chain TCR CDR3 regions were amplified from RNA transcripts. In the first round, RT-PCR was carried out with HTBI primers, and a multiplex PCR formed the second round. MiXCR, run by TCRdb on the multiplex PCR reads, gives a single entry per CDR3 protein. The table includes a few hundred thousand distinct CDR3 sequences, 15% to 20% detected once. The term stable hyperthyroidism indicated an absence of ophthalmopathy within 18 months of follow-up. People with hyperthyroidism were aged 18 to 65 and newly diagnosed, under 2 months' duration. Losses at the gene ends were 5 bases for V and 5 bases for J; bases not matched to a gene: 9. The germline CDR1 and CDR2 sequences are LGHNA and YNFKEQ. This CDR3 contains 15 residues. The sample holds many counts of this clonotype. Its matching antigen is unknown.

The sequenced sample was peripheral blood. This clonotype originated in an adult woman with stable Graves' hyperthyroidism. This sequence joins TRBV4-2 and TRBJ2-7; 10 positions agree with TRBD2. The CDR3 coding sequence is TGTGCCAGCAGCTGGAAGCGGGAGGGCCAGAACGAGCAGTACTTC. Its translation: CASSWKREGQNEQYF.